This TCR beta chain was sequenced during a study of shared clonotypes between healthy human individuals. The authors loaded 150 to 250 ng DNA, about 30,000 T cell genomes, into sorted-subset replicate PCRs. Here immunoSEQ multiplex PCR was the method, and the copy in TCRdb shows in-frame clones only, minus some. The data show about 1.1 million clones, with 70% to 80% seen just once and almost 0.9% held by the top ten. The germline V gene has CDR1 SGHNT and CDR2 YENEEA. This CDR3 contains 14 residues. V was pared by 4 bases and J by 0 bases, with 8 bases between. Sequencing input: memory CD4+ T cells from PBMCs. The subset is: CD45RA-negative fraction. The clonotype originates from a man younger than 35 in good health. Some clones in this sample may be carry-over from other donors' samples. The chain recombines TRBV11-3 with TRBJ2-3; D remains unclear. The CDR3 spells CASSSGFSTDTQYF. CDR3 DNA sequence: TGTGCCAGCAGCTCAGGATTTAGCACAGATACGCAGTATTTT.